This T cell receptor (beta chain) was sequenced for a study of cytomegalovirus exposure and HLA in healthy donors. V dropped 2 bases and J dropped 3 bases, with 8 bases sitting between them. The germline CDR1 and CDR2 sequences are MNHEY and SVGAGI. This CDR3 region has 13 residues. The PCR contained 60 Vbeta and 13 Jbeta primers. Profiling relied on immunoSEQ multiplex PCR, and the TCRdb table lists in-frame clones only, not all of them. The table lists 40,000 to 60,000 clones, with roughly 6.1% in the top ten. The J gene is TRBJ2-7, the V gene TRBV6-5; D unclear. Specimen: PBMCs. This clonotype originated in a male donor in good health and CMV-seropositive. The CDR3 bases are TGTGCCAGCAGTTACGGTGTAGTCTACGAGCAGTACTTC. Its protein product is CASSYGVVYEQYF.